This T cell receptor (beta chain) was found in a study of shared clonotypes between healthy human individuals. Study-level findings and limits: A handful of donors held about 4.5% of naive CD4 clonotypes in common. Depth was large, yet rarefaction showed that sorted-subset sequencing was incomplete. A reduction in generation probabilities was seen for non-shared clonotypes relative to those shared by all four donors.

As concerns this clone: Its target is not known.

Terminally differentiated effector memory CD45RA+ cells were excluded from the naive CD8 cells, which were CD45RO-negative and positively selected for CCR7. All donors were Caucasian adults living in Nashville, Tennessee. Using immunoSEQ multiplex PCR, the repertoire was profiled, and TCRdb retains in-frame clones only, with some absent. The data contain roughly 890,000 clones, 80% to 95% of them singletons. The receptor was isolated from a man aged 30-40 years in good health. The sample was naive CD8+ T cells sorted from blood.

The CDR3 DNA reads TGTGCCAGCAGCCAAGATAGGTCGAGCTCCTACAATGAGCAGTTCTTC. Protein product: CASSQDRSSSYNEQFF. J is TRBJ2-1 and V is TRBV4-2; D remains ambiguous. This CDR3 is 16 amino acids long. Trimming took 0 bases from V and 0 from J, leaving 9 bases between them. The germline gives CDR1 LGHNA, CDR2 YNFKEQ.